The present entry profiles one TCR beta chain with its context. These data are taken from a study of blood T cell repertoires in COVID-19. Study summary: Spain, Italy and the United States supplied samples that represented acute and convalescent COVID-19. The cDNA or gDNA used as material had been derived from T cells, B-cell-depleted T cells, or PBMCs.

Generated by immunoSEQ multiplex PCR, the TCRdb table keeps only in-frame clones and is missing some. The profile shows about 97,000 clones, 78% of them singletons. CDR1 is LNHDA, CDR2 SQIVND, per germline (reference sequence). The CDR3 loop spans 13 amino acids. The V gene lost 5 bases and the J gene lost 17 bases, with 19 bases spanning the gap. This chain links TRBV19 with TRBJ1-6; a weak D match, TRBD1 (5 bases). The clonotype comes from a man in his 60s with active or convalescent COVID-19. Sample: peripheral blood. CDR3: CASSSSYGTLIHF. For the CDR3, the DNA is TGTGCCAGTAGTTCCAGCTACGGGACTTTAATCCACTTT.